These T cell receptor beta chains were read from a single sample in a study of early stage breast cancer tumors. Sequencing was performed with immunoSEQ multiplex PCR; in TCRdb, only in-frame clones are kept and a portion is missing. The table lists about 21,000 clones, 76% of them singletons. The sample was blood. Every receptor here comes from a person in their sixties with breast cancer. Each CDR3 is given with its conserved first and last residue. A D gene is named only where the DNA matches it firmly. Only some rows state a clone size, as once, few, many or a class for expanded clones.

>NA|NA|TRBV19|TRBJ2-2
TGTGCCAGTATGTTGCGGGGTTCGAACACCGGGGAGCTGTTTTTT
CASMLRGSNTGELFF
>NA|TRBD1|TRBV7-6|TRBJ2-1
TGTGCCAGCAGCTCTAAAAGACAGGGGGACAATGAGCAGTTCTTC
CASSSKRQGDNEQFF
>few|TRBD1|TRBV9|TRBJ1-2
TGTGCCAGCAGCCAAGGCGCAGGGGGCAATGGCTACACCTTC
CASSQGAGGNGYTF
>NA|NA|TRBV7-9|TRBJ2-7
TGTGCCAGCAGCTTGGAAGGGTACTACGAGCAGTACTTC
CASSLEGYYEQYF
>NA|NA|TRBV11-3|TRBJ2-7
TGTGCCAGCAGCACCCATACCGGGAACCCCTACGAGCAGTACTTC
CASSTHTGNPYEQYF
>NA|NA|TRBV6-1|TRBJ2-5
TGTGCCAGCAGCCGAGGGGGCCAAGAGACCCAGTACTTC
CASSRGGQETQYF
>NA|NA|TRBV5-6|TRBJ1-4
TGTGCCAGCAGCGCCTGGGGGGGATCTAATGAAAAACTGTTTTTT
CASSAWGGSNEKLFF
>NA|TRBD1|TRBV5-1|TRBJ2-7
TGCGCCAGCAGCTGGGGGACAGGCAACTACGAGCAGTACTTC
CASSWGTGNYEQYF
>NA|NA|TRBV7-8|TRBJ2-3
TGTGCCAGTCTAACGTCGAGCACAGATACGCAGTATTTT
CASLTSSTDTQYF
>few|NA|TRBV7-2|TRBJ2-7
TGTGCCAGCAGCGTTAGCGGAAGGTACGAGCAGTACTTC
CASSVSGRYEQYF
>NA|NA|TRBV6-1|TRBJ1-2
TGTGCCAGCAGAGAAGGGGTTGAGGAGGGCTACACCTTC
CASREGVEEGYTF
>once|NA|TRBV18|TRBJ2-7
TGTGCCAGCGCCCGAGTTACAACGGCCTACGAGCAGTACTTC
CASARVTTAYEQYF
>NA|TRBD2|TRBV19|TRBJ2-1
TGTGCCAGTAGTGCGAGCCCTTGGACTAGCGGGAGCAAGCACTCCTACAATGAGCAGTTCTTC
CASSASPWTSGSKHSYNEQFF
>NA|NA|TRBV9|TRBJ2-5
TGTGCCAGCAGCGTAGCTGGGGGAGGAGGCCAAGAGACCCAGTACTTC
CASSVAGGGGQETQYF
>NA|NA|TRBV9|TRBJ2-1
TGTGCCAGCAGCGTAGAGGGTAGCGCCATCAATGAGCAGTTCTTC
CASSVEGSAINEQFF
>NA|NA|TRBV2|TRBJ2-1
TGTGCCAGCAGTGTAGACAGCTACAATGAGCAGTTCTTC
CASSVDSYNEQFF
>NA|NA|TRBV30|TRBJ1-6
TGTGCCTGGAGCGCCTCAGGTTCACCCCTCCACTTT
CAWSASGSPLHF
>NA|TRBD2|TRBV7-9|TRBJ2-5
TGTGCCAGCCTTAGCGGGGGGTTTGAAGAGACCCAGTACTTC
CASLSGGFEETQYF
>once|TRBD1|TRBV6-5|TRBJ1-1
TGTGCCAGCAGTTACCCAGGGGGCACTGAAGCTTTCTTT
CASSYPGGTEAFF
>NA|NA|TRBV7-2|TRBJ2-7
TGTGCCAGCAGCTTTTCGGGACGGCTCTCCTACGAGCAGTACTTC
CASSFSGRLSYEQYF
>NA|NA|TRBV5-1|TRBJ1-3
TGCGCCAGCACTCTACAGCCCTCAGGCTCTGGAAACACCATATATTTT
CASTLQPSGSGNTIYF
>NA|NA|TRBV9|TRBJ1-1
TGTGCCAGCAGCGTAGCGGGCATCGGGTTTGCCGAAGCTTTCTTT
CASSVAGIGFAEAFF
>NA|TRBD1|TRBV9|TRBJ2-7
TGTGCCAGCAGCAGTGGACAGGGCCAATACGAGCAGTACTTC
CASSSGQGQYEQYF
>NA|TRBD1|TRBV19|TRBJ2-7
TGTGCCAGTAGTACCTCTTACGGGACAGGGATGTTGGAGTACTTC
CASSTSYGTGMLEYF
>once|NA|TRBV19|TRBJ1-5
TGTGCCAGTAGTATAGTGGGGGGGGGACAGCCCCAGCATTTT
CASSIVGGGQPQHF
>medium-sized|TRBD2|TRBV7-9|TRBJ2-7
TGTGCCAGCAGTTTTAATCGGGAGGATGGTGAGCAGTACTTC
CASSFNREDGEQYF
>NA|TRBD2|TRBV9|TRBJ2-1
TGTGCCAGCAGCCCAAGATTGCGGGAGCTCTACAATGAGCAGTTCTTC
CASSPRLRELYNEQFF
>once|NA|TRBV6-5|TRBJ2-7
TGTGCCAGCAGTTACTCTCCGGGCTCCTACGAGCAGTACTTC
CASSYSPGSYEQYF
>NA|TRBD1|TRBV5-1|TRBJ1-2
TGCGCCAGCAGCCGGGACAGGGAGAACTATGGCTACACCTTC
CASSRDRENYGYTF
>NA|NA|TRBV4-1|TRBJ2-5
TGCGCCAGCAGCCAAGAGCCCACCCCCTCGGAGACCCAGTACTTC
CASSQEPTPSETQYF
>NA|TRBD1|TRBV19|TRBJ1-2
TGTGCCAGTAGTATAGATCACCGGGACAGGGCCGCCTACACCTTC
CASSIDHRDRAAYTF
>NA|NA|TRBV7-8|TRBJ1-2
TGTGCCAGCGGGGGGCAGACGGGCTACACCTTC
CASGGQTGYTF
>NA|TRBD1|TRBV10-2|TRBJ1-2
TGCGCCAGCAGTGGTACCTGGACAGGGCATGGCTACACCTTC
CASSGTWTGHGYTF
>NA|NA|TRBV27|TRBJ2-1
TGTGCCAGCAGCTCCAGACAGGGAGGGTACAATGAGCAGTTCTTC
CASSSRQGGYNEQFF
>NA|NA|TRBV13|TRBJ2-4
TGTGCCAGCAGCTTAGGAGTAGCCAAAAACATTCAGTACTTC
CASSLGVAKNIQYF
>NA|NA|TRBV4-1|TRBJ2-1
TGCGCCAGCAATACAGGGTACTCCTACAATGAGCAGTTCTTC
CASNTGYSYNEQFF
>NA|TRBD1|TRBV5-1|TRBJ1-1
TGCGCCAGCAGCTACGGGACAGGGGGCACTGAAGCTTTCTTT
CASSYGTGGTEAFF
>NA|NA|TRBV7-9|TRBJ2-2
TGTGCCAGCAGCTTAGAATGGCGTCCCGGGGAGCTGTTTTTT
CASSLEWRPGELFF
>few|NA|TRBV7-9|TRBJ2-7
TGTGCCAGCAGCTTAGATGGCGGATCATCCTACGAGCAGTACTTC
CASSLDGGSSYEQYF
>few|NA|TRBV7-9|TRBJ1-6
TGTGCCAGCAGCTTAGGGACGAGCTCCTATAATTCACCCCTCCACTTT
CASSLGTSSYNSPLHF
>NA|TRBD1|TRBV4-2|TRBJ1-2
TGTGCCAGCAGCCAGAGCGAGACAGGGGTCGGGATCTATGGCTACACCTTC
CASSQSETGVGIYGYTF
>NA|NA|TRBV7-8|TRBJ2-1
TGTGCCAGCAGCTTAGGCCCTTATTTACTACGGAGCTCCTACAATGAGCAGTTCTTC
CASSLGPYLLRSSYNEQFF
>NA|TRBD2|TRBV7-8|TRBJ2-5
TGTGCCAGCACCTTCCTAGCGGGGGGGTACCAAGAGACCCAGTACTTC
CASTFLAGGYQETQYF
>NA|TRBD2|TRBV28|TRBJ2-3
TGTGCCAGCAGTTCCAGGACTAGCGGGAGACGCGATACGCAGTATTTT
CASSSRTSGRRDTQYF
>few|NA|TRBV19|TRBJ2-7
TGTGCCAGTAGTTCTTCCTACGAGCAGTACTTC
CASSSSYEQYF
>NA|NA|TRBV9|TRBJ2-3
TGTGCCAGCAGCGTAGGAGGCACAGATACGCAGTATTTT
CASSVGGTDTQYF
>NA|NA|TRBV27|TRBJ2-7
TGTGCCAGCAGTTTAGCCCCCTCCTACGAGCAGTACTTC
CASSLAPSYEQYF
>NA|NA|TRBV27|TRBJ2-3
TGTGCCAGCAGTTTGAAGGCCACTAGCACAGATACGCAGTATTTT
CASSLKATSTDTQYF
>NA|NA|TRBV9|TRBJ1-1
TGTGCCAGCAGCGTAGTCGGGATGAACACTGAAGCTTTCTTT
CASSVVGMNTEAFF
>few|NA|TRBV19|TRBJ1-2
TGTGCCAGTAGCTTTATACAGGGAACTAACTATGGCTACACCTTC
CASSFIQGTNYGYTF
>NA|NA|TRBV11-3|TRBJ2-2
TGTGCCAGCAGGACCAAGGGCGGGGAGCTGTTTTTT
CASRTKGGELFF
>NA|TRBD2|TRBV9|TRBJ2-5
TGTGCCAGCAGCGTAGAGGGTAGCGGGGTGGGGGAGACCCAGTACTTC
CASSVEGSGVGETQYF
>NA|NA|TRBV15|TRBJ2-7
TGTGCCACCCATAGTCTAGAAACCTACGAGCAGTACTTC
CATHSLETYEQYF
>NA|NA|TRBV19|TRBJ2-7
TGTGCCAGTAGTTTGAGACAGGGAGGACGATACGAGCAGTACTTC
CASSLRQGGRYEQYF
>once|NA|TRBV5-1|TRBJ2-7
TGCGCCAGCAGCTTTGGCTCCCCCCGGGGGACCTACGAGCAGTACTTC
CASSFGSPRGTYEQYF